This is a list of T cell receptor beta chains from one sample in a study of identifying expanded T cells in peripheral blood. The repertoire was sequenced with immunoSEQ multiplex PCR; TCRdb's copy has only in-frame clones and lacks some. The sample yields around 100,000 clones, approximately 89% seen once. Sequences were obtained from blood. The source of these receptors is a person aged 18-69 years in good health. Both conserved end residues are part of each CDR3. A D gene is named only where the DNA matches it firmly. A row's size may be missing; if present it is once, few, many or a size class.

j_call clone_size v_call d_call cdr3_nt cdr3_aa
TRBJ2-1 once TRBV28 . TGTGCCAGCAGTCCTGGAGTGAGAGTCGGCTACAATGAGCAGTTCTTC CASSPGVRVGYNEQFF
TRBJ1-1 . TRBV10-1 TRBD1 TGCGCCAGCAGAAACAGGGGGCGAAGGAACACTGAAGCTTTCTTT CASRNRGRRNTEAFF
TRBJ2-1 . TRBV4-3 TRBD2 TGCGCCAGCAGCCAGGGTCGACTAGCTGAGCAGTTCTTC CASSQGRLAEQFF
TRBJ2-2 . TRBV4-2 TRBD2 TGTGCCAGCAGCCAAGAAACTAGCGGGGGGAACACCGGGGAGCTGTTTTTT CASSQETSGGNTGELFF
TRBJ2-7 . TRBV7-9 . TGTGCCAGCAGCTTAGGAGAAAACTACGAGCAGTACTTC CASSLGENYEQYF
TRBJ2-1 . TRBV7-3 . TGTGCCAGCAGCTTAACGTTCGGGGGAAATGAGCAGTTCTTC CASSLTFGGNEQFF
TRBJ1-4 . TRBV2 TRBD1 TGTGCCAGCCGGCCAGAGACAGGGACAATAATTTTT CASRPETGTIIF
TRBJ2-1 . TRBV5-6 . TGTGCCAGCAGCTTGGAGTCCGTCTTCAATGAGCAGTTCTTC CASSLESVFNEQFF
TRBJ1-6 . TRBV25-1 TRBD1 TGTGCCAGCAGTGAAACAGGGGGTAATTCACCCCTCCACTTT CASSETGGNSPLHF
TRBJ1-1 . TRBV19 . TGTGCCAGTAGTATGAAGGTGAACACTGAAGCTTTCTTT CASSMKVNTEAFF
TRBJ2-1 . TRBV27 . TGTGCCAGCGGAGTAGACCGAGGCTCCTACAATGAGCAGTTCTTC CASGVDRGSYNEQFF
TRBJ1-6 . TRBV19 . TGTGCCAGTAACCGCGACGGGGGCGGTGGGTCACCCCTCCACTTT CASNRDGGGGSPLHF
TRBJ1-1 . TRBV9 . TGTGCCAGCAGCGTAGGGGGACAAGGGTTGGCTTTCTTT CASSVGGQGLAFF
TRBJ1-1 once TRBV5-1 . TGCGCCAGCAGCTTGGGAAAGAACACTGAAGCTTTCTTT CASSLGKNTEAFF
TRBJ2-7 . TRBV4-1 . TGCGCCAGCAGCCAGGATAGGGGGGGGCCCGAGCAGTACTTC CASSQDRGGPEQYF
TRBJ1-1 . TRBV18 . TGTGCCAGCTCACCCTCCAGGACACTAATGAACACTGAAGCTTTCTTT CASSPSRTLMNTEAFF
TRBJ2-5 . TRBV9 TRBD2 TGTGCCAGCAGCGTGGGACTAGCGGGGCCCCAAGAGACCCAGTACTTC CASSVGLAGPQETQYF
TRBJ2-1 . TRBV6-6 TRBD2 TGTGCCAGCACCCCGAACCCGCGGGGGGCCTACAATGAGCAGTTCTTC CASTPNPRGAYNEQFF
TRBJ1-1 . TRBV5-4 . TGTGCCAGCAGCTTGTCTCCAGTGTTATCGAACACTGAAGCTTTCTTT CASSLSPVLSNTEAFF
TRBJ1-1 . TRBV25-1 . TGTGCCAGCAGTGAGACCACTGAAGCTTTCTTT CASSETTEAFF
TRBJ2-2 . TRBV9 . TGTGCCAGCCGGGGGCCCGGCACCGGGGAGCTGTTTTTT CASRGPGTGELFF
TRBJ2-7 . TRBV4-3 TRBD2 TGCGCCAGCAGCCAAGAAGTAGCGGGGCCCTACGAGCAGTACTTC CASSQEVAGPYEQYF
TRBJ2-1 once TRBV5-4 . TGTGCCAGCAGCTTGGACTTGGCGGGGAGGGAGCAGTTCTTC CASSLDLAGREQFF
TRBJ2-5 . TRBV7-2 TRBD2 TGTGCCAGCAGCTACCGCGGGAGTGGAGAGACCCAGTACTTC CASSYRGSGETQYF
TRBJ1-4 . TRBV5-5 . TGTGCCAGCAGCTCGGCTGTCGGGGGAAAACTGTTTTTT CASSSAVGGKLFF
TRBJ1-5 . TRBV4-2 . TGTGCCAGCAGCCAAGGACGGGGGTGGGCCCAGCATTTT CASSQGRGWAQHF
TRBJ2-1 . TRBV10-1 TRBD2 TGCGCCAGCAGCGCCGGGACTAGCGTGGCCTACAATGAGCAGTTCTTC CASSAGTSVAYNEQFF
TRBJ1-4 . TRBV7-9 . TGTGCCAGCAGCTTAGGGGGGCCTCGGGAAAAACTGTTTTTT CASSLGGPREKLFF
TRBJ1-2 . TRBV29-1 TRBD1 TGCAGCGCCCGACAAGGGACAGGGGCTCCCAAGTTC CSARQGTGAPKF